This T cell receptor beta chain comes out of a study of T cell responses to AZD1222 COVID-19 vaccine (dated by TCRdb to the early 2020s). Notes on the research overall: AZD1222 recipients whose second dose came at about 4 weeks and those whose second dose came at about 12 weeks were combined into one group, since spike-specific TCR depth and breadth did not differ between the two schedules. A total of around 240 trial participants underwent TCR sequencing, of whom more than 200 had received two doses of AZD1222 and some 25 had received two doses of the MenACWY control vaccine. Trial participants were enrolled by age into subgroups of 18-55, 56-69 and 70-plus years, and roughly 150, 30 and 60 TCR-sequenced participants, respectively, were included in these subgroups.

The time point label, as the study defines it: baseline before first vaccination. Vaccinee samples were obtained from the UK trials COV001 and COV002, which included a single-blind randomized controlled phase 2/3 trial of AZD1222 (ChAdOx1 nCoV-19) in healthy adults. Trial participant PBMC samples were collected at day 0 and day 28 after the second dose for TCRbeta chain sequencing. The CDR3 regions of human TCRbeta chains were analyzed by immunosequencing. Processing in the source paper ran as follows. Repertoire TCRs were checked for matches against a reference library of SARS-CoV-2-specific TCRs that had been generated using the MIRA antigen-specificity platform. Breadth meant the fraction of unique TCRs that were SARS-CoV-2-associated, whereas depth meant the fraction of total T cells that were SARS-CoV-2-associated. Using the MIRA data, each spike-specific TCR was mapped to the spike region that the TCR reacts to and placed in a CD4 or CD8 class. Log10-transformed breadth and depth values were compared by one-way ANOVA with Sidak's multiple comparisons tests. In TCRdb, the immuneACCESS table is reduced to in-frame sequences with V and J assigned. These tables do not hold every clone; where another copy was compared, an unresolved V gene accounts for under half, and the others remain unexplained. V and J calls and clone size follow that table, whereas D and trimming were derived from the DNA. In this sample the table shows fewer than 150,000 clones, over 75% of which occur a single time. The top ten clonotypes cover approximately 9.3% of the sample.

Paper-wide results and their limitations: Participants were mostly white British, with more females than males. The authors suggested clonal diversity may have been underestimated. Conclusions about previously exposed vaccinees were limited because only a handful of AZD1222 recipients were SARS-CoV-2 seropositive at baseline. No day 14 peak-response samples were available, so repertoires were characterized only after the peak T cell response. The vaccine-associated CD4 TCRs covered the entire spike protein, and the dominant responses fell in regions 160-218 and 743-854. In the small 56-69-year group, the increase in depth fell short of significance, most likely because of low power. Spike-specific TCR breadth and depth rose significantly after two AZD1222 doses compared with day 0 and with MenACWY recipients. Reportedly, close to half of the unique spike-specific TCRs recognized epitopes lying outside the regions that are mutated in the B.1.351 and B.1.1.7 variants.

The V end gives up 0 bases and the J end 6 bases, leaving 2 bases in the junction not matched to a gene. CDR1 MNHEY and CDR2 SMNVEV were looked up in the germline V gene (reference sequence). The cysteine opens and the phenylalanine closes a CDR3 of 15 amino acids. Of the read, only the CDR3 DNA is kept; its 45 bases are in frame from base 1. With respect to this clone: It has no known antigen specificity. Base quality data are lacking; no much larger clone is found one base away.

The source was peripheral blood, collected on day 0 of AZD1222 vaccination. The receptor comes from an adult in good health. The rearrangement joined TRBV27 to TRBJ1-5; 10 of the junction bases match TRBD1. The CDR3 has the sequence CASSLSWDRGQPQHF. The DNA sequence reads TGTGCCAGCAGTTTATCTTGGGACAGGGGTCAGCCCCAGCATTTT.